The 22 T cell receptor beta chains given below trace back to one sample, sequenced in a study of patients and donors after allogeneic stem cell transplantation. TCRdb re-analysed the RT-PCR reads in MiXCR, keeping a single row per CDR3 protein. This sample has about 150,000 distinct CDR3 sequences, with 37% found just once. Input material: blood, either unsorted or a sorted T cell fraction (not recorded which). These receptors all stem from a human donor who was either an allogeneic HSCT recipient or a stem cell or donor lymphocyte infusion donor (not recorded which). It is not recorded whose cells these are; they may come from a transplant donor.

This clonotype was counted a few times. CDR3 coding DNA: TGTGCCAGCAGCTCCCCTGGGGGGAACACTGAAGCTTTCTTT. It encodes CASSSPGGNTEAFF. The V call is TRBV7-9, the J call TRBJ1-1, with D possibly matching TRBD1 (5 bases). V was pared by 4 bases and J by 1 base, with 10 bases between. This CDR3 comprises 14 residues. Germline CDR1 reads SEHNR; CDR2 reads FQNEAQ (reference sequence).

The V gene is TRBV6-2 or TRBV6-3, the J gene TRBJ2-7; D not resolved. CDR3 length: 12 amino acids. Trimming shortened V by 2 bases and J by 5 bases, and 7 bases separated the two germline ends. Germline CDR1 MNHEY, CDR2 SVGEGT. This chain's CDR3 is CASSYNFHEQYF. As DNA, the CDR3 is TGTGCCAGCAGTTACAATTTCCACGAGCAGTACTTC.

V and J are TRBV9 and TRBJ1-3; D possibly corresponds to TRBD1 (5 bases). The CDR3 is 14 amino acids. V was shortened by 0 bases and J by 2 bases, with 6 bases between the two germline ends. Germline CDR1 and CDR2: SGDLS and YYNGEE. The CDR3 sequence is CASSVEGTGNTIYF. CDR3 coding DNA: TGTGCCAGCAGCGTAGAGGGGACTGGAAACACCATATATTTT.

This clonotype occurred a few times. This chain connects TRBV20-1 to TRBJ2-7; no clear D. The V gene's germline CDR1 is DFQATT and CDR2 SNEGSKA (reference sequence). Trimming removed 3 bases at V and 2 bases at J, with 8 bases between. CDR3 length: 12 amino acids. The CDR3 reads CSASSGPYEQYV. For the CDR3, the DNA is TGCAGTGCTAGTTCCGGACCCTACGAGCAGTACGTC.

The chain has TRBV4-2 and TRBJ1-1; D may be TRBD1 (5 bases). The CDR3 length is 15 residues. V was clipped by 4 bases and J by 4 bases, with 16 bases between them. Germline V gene sequence: CDR1 LGHNA, CDR2 YNFKEQ. The CDR3 spells CASSPSTGDSTEAFF. CDR3 nucleotides: TGTGCCAGCAGCCCGTCCACGGGGGATAGCACTGAAGCTTTCTTT.

This clonotype was seen a handful of times. The chain carries TRBV7-2 and TRBJ2-1, with 8 bases that match TRBD2. CDR3 size: 15 residues. The J segment lost 10 bases and the V segment lost 5 bases, leaving 13 bases of the junction unmatched. Germline V lookup: CDR1 SGHTA, CDR2 FQGNSA. The DNA of the CDR3 is TGTGCCAGCAGCCTCACTTTCGGGGGGGCGATGGAGCAGTTCTTC. Protein sequence: CASSLTFGGAMEQFF. The full variable domain, its missing parts supplied by reference TRBV7-2 and TRBJ2-1, is GAGVSQSPSNKVTEKGKDVELRCDPISGHTALYWYRQSLGQGLEFLIYFQGNSAPDKSGLPSDRFSAERTGGSVSTLTIQRTQQEDSAVYLCASSLTFGGAMEQFFGPGTRLTVL.

The rearrangement uses TRBV7-2 and TRBJ1-1; D is uncertain. The germline V gene has CDR1 SGHTA and CDR2 FQGNSA. Trimming shortened V by 6 bases and J by 7 bases, and 18 bases separated the two germline ends. The CDR3 covers 14 residues. The CDR3 sequence: CASSRGVTFLEAFF. CDR3 sequence (DNA): TGTGCCAGCAGTCGCGGGGTAACCTTCCTTGAAGCTTTCTTT.

This clonotype was found a few times. This sequence joins TRBV3-1 and TRBJ2-7; no reliable D call. V was shortened by 3 bases and J by 2 bases, with 2 bases between the two germline ends. This CDR3 contains 11 residues. The germline gives CDR1 LGHDT, CDR2 YNNKEL (reference sequence). CDR3 sequence: CASSQAYEQYF. The CDR3 region has the DNA TGTGCCAGCAGCCAGGCCTACGAGCAGTACTTC.

The table lists this clonotype with a few counts. The chain employs TRBV19 and TRBJ1-5; D gene uncertain. This CDR3 spans 14 amino acids. Trimming took off 5 bases at V and 4 bases at J, with 12 bases between the two ends. The germline V gene has CDR1 LNHDA and CDR2 SQIVND (reference sequence). The CDR3 DNA is TGTGCCAGTAGTTGGTTCTTCTTTAATCAGCCCCAGCATTTT. Protein: CASSWFFFNQPQHF.

The gene calls are TRBV29-1 and TRBJ1-2; D is undetermined. With 1 base removed from V and 4 bases from J, the gap between germline ends came to 10 bases. This CDR3 contains 13 residues. CDR1 is SQVTM and CDR2 is ANQGSEA in the germline V gene. In DNA form, the CDR3 reads TGCAGCGTTGAAGGCCGCGCACTCTATGGCTACACCTTC. Protein sequence: CSVEGRALYGYTF.

This chain links TRBV7-9 with TRBJ2-1; maybe TRBD2 (6 bases). The CDR3 contains 13 residues. The V gene lost 3 bases and the J gene lost 8 bases, with 11 bases spanning the gap. Germline CDR1 and CDR2: SEHNR and FQNEAQ (reference sequence). The CDR3 coding sequence is TGTGCCAGCAGCTTGTATACGGGGGATGAGCAGTTCTTC. Translating gives CASSLYTGDEQFF.

This clonotype was observed a handful of times. The rearrangement uses TRBV5-6 and TRBJ1-1; a weak D match, TRBD1 (6 bases). The CDR3 is 14 residues long. CDR1 SGHDT and CDR2 YYEEEE come from the germline V gene. Trimming took 2 bases from V and 6 from J, leaving 14 bases between them. CDR3 region: CASSFPGASAEAFF. The DNA for the CDR3 is TGTGCCAGCAGCTTTCCAGGGGCTAGCGCTGAAGCTTTCTTT. The full variable domain, with the rest looked up from reference TRBV5-6 and TRBJ1-1, is DAGVTQSPTHLIKTRGQQVTLRCSPKSGHDTVSWYQQALGQGPQFIFQYYEEEERQRGNFPDRFSGHQFPNYSSELNVNALLLGDSALYLCASSFPGASAEAFFGQGTRLTVV.

The chain combines TRBV12-3 or TRBV12-4 with TRBJ1-2; D may be TRBD1 (6 bases). The CDR3 is 14 residues long. The ends were cut back, 3 bases at V and 9 bases at J, with 17 bases in the middle. The CDR3 DNA follows: TGTGCCAGCAGTTTCCCGGACAGATCGCGAAGCTACACCTTC. Translated, it gives CASSFPDRSRSYTF.

CDR3 in amino acids: CASSFLAGLTDTQYF. In DNA form, the CDR3 reads TGTGCCAGCAGTTTCCTAGCGGGGCTCACAGATACGCAGTATTTT. J is TRBJ2-3 and V is TRBV28, with 9 bases that match TRBD2. V lost 3 bases to trimming and J lost 2 bases; unmatched junction nucleotides: 3. Germline values: CDR1 MDHEN, CDR2 SYDVKM. CDR3 length: 15 amino acids.

This clonotype was detected only a few times. The rearrangement links TRBV27 to TRBJ1-1, with 7 bases matching TRBD1. CDR1 and CDR2 from the germline V gene are MNHEY and SMNVEV (reference sequence). The V segment lost 3 bases and the J segment 8 bases; nucleotides outside the gene matches: 15. The CDR3 has 16 amino acids. CDR3 amino acids: CASSFRIPATGREAFF. As DNA, the CDR3 is TGTGCCAGCAGTTTTCGAATTCCGGCGACAGGGAGGGAAGCTTTCTTT.

This clonotype came up a few times. The genes are TRBV5-1 and TRBJ1-2; TRBD1 matches at 8 bases. Germline V lookup: CDR1 SGHRS, CDR2 YFSETQ. Unmatched junction bases numbered 6, after V lost 0 bases and J lost 8 bases. The CDR3 is 14 residues long. The CDR3 DNA is TGCGCCAGCAGCTTGGGACAGGGGTTGATCGGCTACACCTTC. Protein: CASSLGQGLIGYTF.

The J gene is TRBJ2-5, the V gene TRBV2; a possible D gene is TRBD1 (6 bases). This CDR3 is 14 amino acids long. Trimming cost V 1 base and J 4 bases, with 10 bases left between them. From germline, CDR1 is SNHLY and CDR2 FYNNEI. CDR3 protein: CASSEETGRETQYF. DNA for the CDR3: TGTGCCAGCAGTGAAGAGACAGGACGAGAGACCCAGTACTTC.

This rearrangement joins TRBV20-1 to TRBJ2-3; a weak D match, TRBD2 (5 bases). V was pared by 0 bases and J by 1 base, with 11 bases between. CDR1 and CDR2 from the germline V gene are DFQATT and SNEGSKA (reference sequence). The CDR3 loop spans 15 amino acids. In nucleotides, the CDR3 is TGCAGTGCTAGAGATTCGGGAATCGGCACAGATACGCAGTATTTT. Translated, it gives CSARDSGIGTDTQYF.

This clonotype has just a few counts. The chain combines TRBV27 with TRBJ1-6; D is ambiguous. Between the trimmed V and J ends, which lost 8 bases and 9 bases, there was a span of 8 bases. The germline CDR1 and CDR2 sequences are MNHEY and SMNVEV (reference sequence). The CDR3 length is 11 residues. The CDR3 DNA follows: TGTGCCAGCCGTCATGGTTCACCCCTCCACTTT. Amino acids: CASRHGSPLHF.

The rearrangement uses TRBV9 and TRBJ2-1; D possibly corresponds to TRBD1 (7 bases). Germline-derived CDR1 and CDR2 are SGDLS and YYNGEE. There are 16 residues in the CDR3. Trimming cost V 4 bases and J 5 bases, with 19 bases left between them. The CDR3, as DNA: TGTGCCAGCAGCTCCCCCGGCGGCAGGGGGGACAATGAGCAGTTCTTC. It codes for CASSSPGGRGDNEQFF. The variable domain in full, with the rest retrieved from reference TRBV9 and TRBJ2-1, is DSGVTQTPKHLITATGQRVTLRCSPRSGDLSVYWYQQSLDQGLQFLIQYYNGEERAKGNILERFSAQQFPDLHSELNLSSLELGDSALYFCASSSPGGRGDNEQFFGPGTRLTVL.

The table lists this clonotype with a count of one. The chain is built from TRBV6-2 or TRBV6-3 and TRBJ2-7, with no clear D. The CDR3 runs to 11 residues. Trimming shortened V by 3 bases and J by 7 bases, and 7 bases separated the two germline ends. CDR1 is MNHEY, CDR2 SVGEGT, per germline. CDR3 sequence: CASSYPREQYF. Written as DNA, the CDR3 is TGTGCCAGCAGTTATCCCCGGGAGCAGTACTTC.

This clonotype was observed a handful of times. The chain is built from TRBV7-9 and TRBJ1-4; D is unresolved. Germline loops: CDR1 SEHNR, CDR2 FQNEAQ (reference sequence). The CDR3 has 15 residues. Trimming left V 11 bases short and J 2 bases short, with 18 bases between. Here the CDR3 DNA reads TGTGCCTGCTCTCGGGTAGGACGGACTAATGAAAAACTGTTTTTT. Its protein product is CACSRVGRTNEKLFF.